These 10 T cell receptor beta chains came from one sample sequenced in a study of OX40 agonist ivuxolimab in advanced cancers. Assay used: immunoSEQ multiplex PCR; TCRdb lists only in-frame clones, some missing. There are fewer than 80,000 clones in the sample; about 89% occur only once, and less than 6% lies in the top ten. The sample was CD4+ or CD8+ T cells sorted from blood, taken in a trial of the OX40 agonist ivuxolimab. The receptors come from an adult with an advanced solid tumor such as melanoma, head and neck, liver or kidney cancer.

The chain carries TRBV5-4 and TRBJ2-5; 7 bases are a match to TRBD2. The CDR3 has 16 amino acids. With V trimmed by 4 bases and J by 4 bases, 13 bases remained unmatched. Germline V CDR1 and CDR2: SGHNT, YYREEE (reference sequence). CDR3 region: CASSPPQAGAGETQYF. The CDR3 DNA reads TGTGCCAGCAGCCCCCCCCAGGCGGGAGCGGGAGAGACCCAGTACTTC.

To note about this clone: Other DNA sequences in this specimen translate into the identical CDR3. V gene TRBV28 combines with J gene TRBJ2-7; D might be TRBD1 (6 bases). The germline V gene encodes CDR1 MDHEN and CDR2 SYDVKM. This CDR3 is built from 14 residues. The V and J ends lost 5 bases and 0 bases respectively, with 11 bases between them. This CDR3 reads CASSPTGNSYEQYF. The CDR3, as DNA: TGTGCCAGCAGTCCAACAGGGAACTCCTACGAGCAGTACTTC.

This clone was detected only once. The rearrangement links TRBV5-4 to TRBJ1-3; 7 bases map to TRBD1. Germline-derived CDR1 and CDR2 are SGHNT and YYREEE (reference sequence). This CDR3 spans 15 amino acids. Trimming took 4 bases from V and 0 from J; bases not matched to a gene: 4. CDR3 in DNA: TGTGCCAGCAGCCCAGGGGGGATCTCTGGAAACACCATATATTTT. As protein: CASSPGGISGNTIYF. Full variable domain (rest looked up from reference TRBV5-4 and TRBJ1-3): ETGVTQSPTHLIKTRGQQVTLRCSSQSGHNTVSWYQQALGQGPQFIFQYYREEENGRGNFPPRFSGLQFPNYSSELNVNALELDDSALYLCASSPGGISGNTIYFGEGSWLTVV.

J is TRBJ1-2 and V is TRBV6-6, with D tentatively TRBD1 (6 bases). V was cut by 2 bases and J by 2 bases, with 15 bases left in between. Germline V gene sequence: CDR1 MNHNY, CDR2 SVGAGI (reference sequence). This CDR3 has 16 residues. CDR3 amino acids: CASSYAAGEGNYGYTF. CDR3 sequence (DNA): TGTGCCAGCAGTTACGCGGCAGGGGAAGGGAACTATGGCTACACCTTC.

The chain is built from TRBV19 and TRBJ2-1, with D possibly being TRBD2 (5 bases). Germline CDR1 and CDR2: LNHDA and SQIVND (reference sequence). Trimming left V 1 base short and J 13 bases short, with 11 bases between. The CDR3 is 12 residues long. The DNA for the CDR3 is TGTGCCAGTAGTATAGGGGAGTGGAGCCAGTTCTTC. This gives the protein CASSIGEWSQFF.

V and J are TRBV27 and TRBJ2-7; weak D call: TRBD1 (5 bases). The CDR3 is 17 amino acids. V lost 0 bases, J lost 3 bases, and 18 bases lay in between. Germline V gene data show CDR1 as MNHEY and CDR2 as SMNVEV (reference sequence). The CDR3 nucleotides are TGTGCCAGCAGTTTATCGAGAGCACAGGCAGGTTACTACGAGCAGTACTTC. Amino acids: CASSLSRAQAGYYEQYF.

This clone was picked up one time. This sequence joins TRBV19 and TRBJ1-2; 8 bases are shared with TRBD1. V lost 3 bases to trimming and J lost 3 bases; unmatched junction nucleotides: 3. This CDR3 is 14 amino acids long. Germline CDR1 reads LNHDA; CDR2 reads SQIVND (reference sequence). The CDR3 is CASSIQGADYGYTF. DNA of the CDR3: TGTGCCAGTAGTATCCAGGGGGCAGACTATGGCTACACCTTC.

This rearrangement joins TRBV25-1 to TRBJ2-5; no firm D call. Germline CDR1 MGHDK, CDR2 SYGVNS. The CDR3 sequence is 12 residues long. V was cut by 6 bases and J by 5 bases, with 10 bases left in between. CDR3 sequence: CASRRTGETQYF. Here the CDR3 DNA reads TGTGCCAGCAGAAGGACCGGGGAGACCCAGTACTTC.

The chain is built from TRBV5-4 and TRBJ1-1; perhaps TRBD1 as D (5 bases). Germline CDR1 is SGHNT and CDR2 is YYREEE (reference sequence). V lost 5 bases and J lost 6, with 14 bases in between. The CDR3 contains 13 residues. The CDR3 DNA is TGTGCCAGCAGTTGGGGGGTTGACGCTGAAGCTTTCTTT. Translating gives CASSWGVDAEAFF.

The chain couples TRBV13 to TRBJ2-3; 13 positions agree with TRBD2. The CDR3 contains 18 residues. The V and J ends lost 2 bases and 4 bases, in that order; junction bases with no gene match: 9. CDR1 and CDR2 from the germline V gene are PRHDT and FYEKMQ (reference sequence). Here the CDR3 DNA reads TGTGCCAGCAGCTTATCCCCGGGACTAGCGGGAAAAGCAGATACGCAGTATTTT. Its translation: CASSLSPGLAGKADTQYF.